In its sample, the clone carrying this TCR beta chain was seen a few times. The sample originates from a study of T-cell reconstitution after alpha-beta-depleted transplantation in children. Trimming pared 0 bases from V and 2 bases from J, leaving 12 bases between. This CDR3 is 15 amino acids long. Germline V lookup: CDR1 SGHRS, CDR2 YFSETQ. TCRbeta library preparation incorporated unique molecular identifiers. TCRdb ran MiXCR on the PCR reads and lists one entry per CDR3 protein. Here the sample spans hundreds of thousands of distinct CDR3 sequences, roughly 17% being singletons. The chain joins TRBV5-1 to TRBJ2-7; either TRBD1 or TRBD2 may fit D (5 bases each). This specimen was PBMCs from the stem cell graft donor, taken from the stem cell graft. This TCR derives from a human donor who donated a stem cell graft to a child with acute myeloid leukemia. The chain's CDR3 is CASSLGDPMAYEQYF. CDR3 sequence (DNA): TGCGCCAGCAGCTTGGGGGACCCTATGGCCTACGAGCAGTACTTC.